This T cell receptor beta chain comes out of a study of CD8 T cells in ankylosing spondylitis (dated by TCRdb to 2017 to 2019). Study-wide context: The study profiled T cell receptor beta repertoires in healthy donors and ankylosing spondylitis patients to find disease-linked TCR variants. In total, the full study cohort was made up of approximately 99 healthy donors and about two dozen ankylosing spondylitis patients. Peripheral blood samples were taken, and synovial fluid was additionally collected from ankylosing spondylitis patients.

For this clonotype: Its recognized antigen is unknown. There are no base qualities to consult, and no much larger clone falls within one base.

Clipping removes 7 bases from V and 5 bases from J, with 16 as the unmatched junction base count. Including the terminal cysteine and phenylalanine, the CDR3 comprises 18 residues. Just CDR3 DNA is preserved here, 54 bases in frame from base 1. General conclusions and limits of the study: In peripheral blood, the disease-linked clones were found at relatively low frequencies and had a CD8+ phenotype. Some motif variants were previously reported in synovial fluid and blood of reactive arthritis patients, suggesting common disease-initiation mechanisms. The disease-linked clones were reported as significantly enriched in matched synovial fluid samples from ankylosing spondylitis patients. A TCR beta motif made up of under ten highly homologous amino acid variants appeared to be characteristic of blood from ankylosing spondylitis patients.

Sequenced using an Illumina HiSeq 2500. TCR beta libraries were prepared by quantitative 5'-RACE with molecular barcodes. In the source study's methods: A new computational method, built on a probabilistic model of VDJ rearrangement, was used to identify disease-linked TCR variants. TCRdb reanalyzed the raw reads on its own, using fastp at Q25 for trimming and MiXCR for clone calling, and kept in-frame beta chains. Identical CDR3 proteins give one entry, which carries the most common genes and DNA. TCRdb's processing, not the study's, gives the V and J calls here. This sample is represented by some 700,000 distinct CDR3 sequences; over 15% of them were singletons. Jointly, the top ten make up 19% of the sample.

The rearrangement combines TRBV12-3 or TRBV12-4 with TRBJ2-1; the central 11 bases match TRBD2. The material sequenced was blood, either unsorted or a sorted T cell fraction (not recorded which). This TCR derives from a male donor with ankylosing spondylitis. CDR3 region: CASTKIPGLAGPDNEQFF. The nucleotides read TGTGCCAGCACCAAGATTCCCGGACTAGCGGGTCCCGACAATGAGCAGTTCTTC.